The clone carrying this T cell receptor (beta chain) was observed at least ten times. Its antigen is currently unknown. The data stem from a study of T cells in Graves' hyperthyroidism and ophthalmopathy. Findings and limits, study-wide: Clonotypes that were expanded in thyroid above 0.001 mostly appeared in blood too. Ophthalmopathy, which appeared later, was predicted by the model a median roughly 6.6 months before onset.

The source material, RNA transcripts, was used to amplify TCR beta CDR3 regions. When the TCR CDR3 underwent first-round RT-PCR, the HTBI primer set was used. Each CDR3 protein is one row after TCRdb ran MiXCR on the multiplex PCR reads. The data show around 340,000 distinct CDR3 sequences, 15% to 20% seen once. Clinical symptoms, serum thyroxine, TRAb, thyroid ultrasound and orbital computed tomography informed diagnoses. PBMCs were derived from 7.5 to 10 ml fresh peripheral blood. CDR1 and CDR2 (germline): MDHEN, SYDVKM. V lost 6 bases to trimming and J lost 4 bases, with 13 bases between them. The CDR3 covers 14 residues.

The V gene is TRBV28, the J gene TRBJ1-5; maybe TRBD1 (6 bases). What was sequenced was blood. The sequence derives from a woman aged 40 to 50 with Graves' ophthalmopathy. The CDR3 DNA follows: TGTGCCAGCAGGATCGGTAGGGGGAATCAGCCCCAGCATTTT. Protein: CASRIGRGNQPQHF.